This T cell receptor (beta chain) derives from a study of identical twins. General study results and limits: Cord blood's abundant beta clonotypes had fewer insertions, unlike memory repertoires.

Per germline, CDR1 SGHDT and CDR2 YYEEEE. V was cut by 5 bases and J by 0 bases, with 12 bases left in between. This CDR3 has 15 amino acids. This clonotype was detected only a few times. Its antigen remains unknown. From the 5' RACE reads, TCRdb called clonotypes with MiXCR, one entry per CDR3 protein. The sample has about 340,000 distinct CDR3 sequences; roughly an eighth are singletons. The sample also formed part of further work on yellow fever vaccine responses in identical twins. That source notes: Reportedly, the response of twins' T cells to the vaccine seemed partly convergent, partly personalized.

The sequencing input was CD8+ T cells sorted from blood. This chain joins TRBV5-6 and TRBJ2-1, with D perhaps being TRBD1 or TRBD2 (6 bases each). This TCR came from a woman younger than 35 in good health. CDR3 in amino acids: CASRRDTRSYNEQFF. For the CDR3, the DNA is TGTGCCAGCAGGCGGGACACTCGCTCCTACAATGAGCAGTTCTTC.